Listed below are T cell receptor beta chains from one sample, sequenced in a study of blood T cells in healthy people across ages. TCRdb analysed the 5' RACE reads with MiXCR anew, one entry per CDR3 protein. Of about 900,000 distinct CDR3 sequences listed, approximately 49% are singletons. The sample taken for sequencing was blood. The receptors come from a man aged 25 to 40 in good health. The CDR3 runs from the conserved cysteine through the conserved F or W. D genes are given only for firm matches. Rows may omit the clone size; those that give it use once, few, many or a size class.

abundance: -; d_gene: TRBD1; j_gene: TRBJ2-1; v_gene: TRBV6-2/TRBV6-3; CDR3aa: CASSPGTGADYNEQFF; CDR3nt: TGTGCCAGCAGTCCAGGGACAGGGGCAGACTACAATGAGCAGTTCTTC
abundance: many; d_gene: -; j_gene: TRBJ2-3; v_gene: TRBV12-3/TRBV12-4; CDR3aa: CASSLRRGGTDTQYF; CDR3nt: TGTGCCAGCAGCTTACGGCGGGGTGGCACAGATACGCAGTATTTT
abundance: many; d_gene: TRBD2; j_gene: TRBJ2-7; v_gene: TRBV7-2; CDR3aa: CASRQYAGESYEQYF; CDR3nt: TGTGCCAGCAGACAATACGCGGGGGAATCCTACGAGCAGTACTTC
abundance: -; d_gene: -; j_gene: TRBJ2-7; v_gene: TRBV23-1; CDR3aa: CASNEQYF; CDR3nt: TGCGCCAGCAACGAGCAGTACTTC
abundance: -; d_gene: TRBD1; j_gene: TRBJ1-2; v_gene: TRBV20-1; CDR3aa: CSATTGTGGYGYTF; CDR3nt: TGCAGTGCTACTACCGGGACAGGGGGCTATGGCTACACCTTC
abundance: -; d_gene: -; j_gene: TRBJ1-5; v_gene: TRBV10-3; CDR3aa: CAISDGTVWNQPQHF; CDR3nt: TGTGCCATCAGTGACGGGACTGTATGGAATCAGCCCCAGCATTTT
abundance: -; d_gene: TRBD1; j_gene: TRBJ1-6; v_gene: TRBV6-1; CDR3aa: CASTMTGRNSPLHF; CDR3nt: TGTGCCAGCACCATGACAGGGAGGAACTCACCCCTCCACTTT
abundance: -; d_gene: -; j_gene: TRBJ1-2; v_gene: TRBV7-9; CDR3aa: CASSLVAGLNYGYTF; CDR3nt: TGTGCCAGCAGCTTAGTCGCAGGGCTTAACTATGGCTACACCTTC
abundance: -; d_gene: -; j_gene: TRBJ2-6; v_gene: TRBV20-1; CDR3aa: CSAPEEGAFLSGANVLTF; CDR3nt: TGCAGTGCTCCGGAGGAGGGGGCTTTTCTTTCTGGGGCCAACGTCCTGACTTTC
abundance: few; d_gene: -; j_gene: TRBJ1-5; v_gene: TRBV20-1; CDR3aa: CSARLGGGNQPQHF; CDR3nt: TGCAGTGCTAGACTGGGGGGGGGCAATCAGCCCCAGCATTTT
abundance: -; d_gene: TRBD1; j_gene: TRBJ2-7; v_gene: TRBV5-1; CDR3aa: CVSRLRQGVYEQYF; CDR3nt: TGCGTCAGCAGGCTGAGACAGGGGGTCTACGAGCAGTACTTC
abundance: -; d_gene: -; j_gene: TRBJ2-5; v_gene: TRBV28; CDR3aa: CATTEGFGGGLKETQYF; CDR3nt: TGTGCCACCACAGAGGGGTTCGGAGGGGGACTAAAAGAGACCCAGTACTTC
abundance: few; d_gene: TRBD2; j_gene: TRBJ2-3; v_gene: TRBV30; CDR3aa: CAWSGGGSTDTQYF; CDR3nt: TGTGCCTGGAGTGGCGGGGGGAGCACAGATACGCAGTATTTT
abundance: -; d_gene: TRBD2; j_gene: TRBJ2-3; v_gene: TRBV3-1; CDR3aa: CASSQGTPRGGAGDTQYF; CDR3nt: TGTGCCAGCAGCCAGGGTACCCCTCGCGGGGGGGCTGGAGATACGCAGTATTTT
abundance: few; d_gene: TRBD2; j_gene: TRBJ2-1; v_gene: TRBV4-2; CDR3aa: CASSQDGAGGRYNEQFF; CDR3nt: TGTGCCAGCAGCCAAGATGGGGCGGGGGGCCGTTACAATGAGCAGTTCTTC
abundance: -; d_gene: TRBD2; j_gene: TRBJ2-3; v_gene: TRBV27; CDR3aa: CASSSLERGAPDTQYF; CDR3nt: TGTGCCAGCAGTTCCCTAGAGCGGGGGGCTCCAGATACGCAGTATTTT
abundance: few; d_gene: TRBD1; j_gene: TRBJ1-6; v_gene: TRBV3-1; CDR3aa: CASSTLGQGNSPLHF; CDR3nt: TGTGCCAGCAGCACTCTAGGACAGGGAAATTCACCCCTCCACTTT
abundance: few; d_gene: TRBD2; j_gene: TRBJ2-5; v_gene: TRBV20-1; CDR3aa: CSAIRVGGVQETQYF; CDR3nt: TGCAGTGCTATTAGGGTCGGGGGGGTTCAAGAGACCCAGTACTTC
abundance: -; d_gene: TRBD2; j_gene: TRBJ2-3; v_gene: TRBV10-3; CDR3aa: CAISVTSGEVDTQYF; CDR3nt: TGTGCCATCAGTGTAACTAGCGGGGAGGTAGATACGCAGTATTTT
abundance: many; d_gene: -; j_gene: TRBJ2-7; v_gene: TRBV20-1; CDR3aa: CSARSPGDSYEQYF; CDR3nt: TGCAGTGCTAGATCCCCGGGGGACTCCTACGAGCAGTACTTC
abundance: -; d_gene: -; j_gene: TRBJ2-7; v_gene: TRBV5-1; CDR3aa: CASSADFGKDEQYF; CDR3nt: TGCGCCAGCAGCGCGGACTTCGGAAAGGACGAGCAGTACTTC
abundance: once; d_gene: TRBD1; j_gene: TRBJ1-2; v_gene: TRBV6-6; CDR3aa: CASSHDGQGYGYTF; CDR3nt: TGTGCCAGCAGCCATGACGGACAGGGCTATGGCTACACCTTC
abundance: once; d_gene: -; j_gene: TRBJ1-5; v_gene: TRBV5-5; CDR3aa: CASSGQGGGNQPQHF; CDR3nt: TGTGCCAGCAGCGGGCAGGGAGGTGGCAATCAGCCCCAGCATTTT
abundance: -; d_gene: -; j_gene: TRBJ1-4; v_gene: TRBV12-3/TRBV12-4; CDR3aa: CASTGFGEKLFF; CDR3nt: TGTGCCAGTACAGGGTTCGGAGAAAAACTGTTTTTT
abundance: -; d_gene: -; j_gene: TRBJ2-7; v_gene: TRBV6-5; CDR3aa: CASSYSPAPGTYEQYF; CDR3nt: TGTGCCAGCAGTTACTCCCCCGCCCCAGGGACCTACGAGCAGTACTTC
abundance: few; d_gene: -; j_gene: TRBJ2-5; v_gene: TRBV12-3/TRBV12-4; CDR3aa: CASSLYQADSGAQYF; CDR3nt: TGTGCCAGCAGTTTATATCAGGCCGATTCCGGGGCCCAGTACTTC
abundance: few; d_gene: -; j_gene: TRBJ1-5; v_gene: TRBV20-1; CDR3aa: CSAEAGGTQPQHF; CDR3nt: TGCAGTGCCGAGGCCGGGGGGACTCAGCCCCAGCATTTT
abundance: -; d_gene: -; j_gene: TRBJ2-1; v_gene: TRBV27; CDR3aa: CASRAGAHSGREQFF; CDR3nt: TGTGCCAGCAGAGCAGGGGCGCACTCAGGTAGAGAGCAGTTCTTC
abundance: -; d_gene: TRBD1; j_gene: TRBJ2-2; v_gene: TRBV7-9; CDR3aa: CASRHDRGDTGELFF; CDR3nt: TGTGCCAGCAGGCATGACAGGGGCGACACCGGGGAGCTGTTTTTT
abundance: few; d_gene: -; j_gene: TRBJ2-7; v_gene: TRBV18; CDR3aa: CASSLASSYNEQYF; CDR3nt: TGTGCCAGCTCACTTGCTAGCTCCTACAATGAGCAGTACTTC
abundance: few; d_gene: -; j_gene: TRBJ2-7; v_gene: TRBV28; CDR3aa: CASRAQDGSSYEQYF; CDR3nt: TGTGCCAGCCGAGCCCAGGACGGAAGCTCCTACGAGCAGTACTTC
abundance: -; d_gene: -; j_gene: TRBJ2-3; v_gene: TRBV7-2; CDR3aa: CASTLEVVVADTQYF; CDR3nt: TGTGCCAGCACCCTAGAGGTGGTCGTCGCAGATACGCAGTATTTT
abundance: many; d_gene: TRBD2; j_gene: TRBJ2-5; v_gene: TRBV29-1; CDR3aa: CSVGAAGKYQETQYF; CDR3nt: TGCAGCGTCGGTGCAGCGGGAAAGTACCAAGAGACCCAGTACTTC
abundance: -; d_gene: -; j_gene: TRBJ1-2; v_gene: TRBV6-5; CDR3aa: CASSSSRIGYTF; CDR3nt: TGTGCCAGCAGTTCCTCACGGATAGGCTACACCTTC
abundance: -; d_gene: -; j_gene: TRBJ1-2; v_gene: TRBV6-5; CDR3aa: CASSRDGSNYGYTF; CDR3nt: TGTGCCAGCAGTCGGGACGGATCTAACTATGGCTACACCTTC
abundance: -; d_gene: TRBD1; j_gene: TRBJ1-2; v_gene: TRBV5-6; CDR3aa: CASSLTGAAGYGYTF; CDR3nt: TGTGCCAGCAGCTTAACAGGGGCCGCTGGCTATGGCTACACCTTC
abundance: -; d_gene: TRBD1; j_gene: TRBJ2-7; v_gene: TRBV4-2; CDR3aa: CASSHGDRVYEQYF; CDR3nt: TGTGCCAGCAGCCACGGGGACAGGGTGTACGAGCAGTACTTC
abundance: -; d_gene: -; j_gene: TRBJ2-3; v_gene: TRBV13; CDR3aa: CASSLIGEDGTDTQYF; CDR3nt: TGTGCCAGCAGCTTGATCGGGGAGGATGGCACAGATACGCAGTATTTT
abundance: many; d_gene: TRBD1; j_gene: TRBJ1-2; v_gene: TRBV27; CDR3aa: CASSVTGDYGYTF; CDR3nt: TGTGCCAGCAGCGTAACAGGGGACTATGGCTACACCTTC
abundance: -; d_gene: -; j_gene: TRBJ2-7; v_gene: TRBV7-2; CDR3aa: CASSRPGEYEQYF; CDR3nt: TGTGCCAGCAGCCGGCCGGGGGAATACGAGCAGTACTTC
abundance: -; d_gene: -; j_gene: TRBJ2-5; v_gene: TRBV29-1; CDR3aa: CSVRRGSETQYF; CDR3nt: TGCAGCGTTAGGAGGGGATCCGAGACCCAGTACTTC
abundance: few; d_gene: -; j_gene: TRBJ1-2; v_gene: TRBV10-2; CDR3aa: CASSESPGTNYGYTF; CDR3nt: TGCGCCAGCAGTGAGTCTCCAGGAACAAACTATGGCTACACCTTC
abundance: -; d_gene: -; j_gene: TRBJ2-7; v_gene: TRBV7-2; CDR3aa: CASSLGRVAYEQYF; CDR3nt: TGTGCCAGCAGCTTAGGCAGGGTAGCCTACGAGCAGTACTTC
abundance: -; d_gene: TRBD2; j_gene: TRBJ2-1; v_gene: TRBV27; CDR3aa: CASFKLAGTSSSYNEQFF; CDR3nt: TGTGCCAGCTTTAAACTAGCGGGGACTAGCAGCTCCTACAATGAGCAGTTCTTC
abundance: few; d_gene: -; j_gene: TRBJ2-1; v_gene: TRBV4-1; CDR3aa: CASSQKSYNEQFF; CDR3nt: TGCGCCAGCAGCCAGAAATCCTACAATGAGCAGTTCTTC
abundance: -; d_gene: -; j_gene: TRBJ2-7; v_gene: TRBV20-1; CDR3aa: CSASLQRYGSDEQYF; CDR3nt: TGCAGTGCTTCACTTCAGAGGTACGGCTCCGACGAGCAGTACTTC
abundance: once; d_gene: -; j_gene: TRBJ2-7; v_gene: TRBV18; CDR3aa: CASSPMDRNYEQYF; CDR3nt: TGTGCCAGCTCACCGATGGACAGAAACTACGAGCAGTACTTC
abundance: -; d_gene: -; j_gene: TRBJ2-7; v_gene: TRBV28; CDR3aa: CASSLLGDLGEQYF; CDR3nt: TGTGCCAGCAGTTTACTGGGGGATCTGGGAGAGCAGTACTTC